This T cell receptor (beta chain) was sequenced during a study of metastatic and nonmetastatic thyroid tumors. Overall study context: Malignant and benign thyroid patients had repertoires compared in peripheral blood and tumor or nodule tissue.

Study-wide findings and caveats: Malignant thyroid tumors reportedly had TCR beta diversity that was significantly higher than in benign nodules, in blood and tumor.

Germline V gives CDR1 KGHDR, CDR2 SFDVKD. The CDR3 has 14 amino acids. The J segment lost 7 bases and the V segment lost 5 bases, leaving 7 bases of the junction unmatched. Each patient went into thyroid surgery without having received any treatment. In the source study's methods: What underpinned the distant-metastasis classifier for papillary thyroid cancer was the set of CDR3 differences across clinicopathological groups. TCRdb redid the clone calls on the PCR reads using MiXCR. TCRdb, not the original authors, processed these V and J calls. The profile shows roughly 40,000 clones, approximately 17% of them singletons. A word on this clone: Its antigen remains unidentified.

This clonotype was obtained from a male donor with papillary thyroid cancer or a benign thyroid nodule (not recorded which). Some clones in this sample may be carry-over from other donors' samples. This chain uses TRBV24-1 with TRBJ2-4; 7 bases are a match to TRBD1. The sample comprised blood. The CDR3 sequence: CATSALTGFNIQYF. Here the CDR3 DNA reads TGTGCCACCAGTGCCTTGACAGGGTTCAACATTCAGTACTTC.